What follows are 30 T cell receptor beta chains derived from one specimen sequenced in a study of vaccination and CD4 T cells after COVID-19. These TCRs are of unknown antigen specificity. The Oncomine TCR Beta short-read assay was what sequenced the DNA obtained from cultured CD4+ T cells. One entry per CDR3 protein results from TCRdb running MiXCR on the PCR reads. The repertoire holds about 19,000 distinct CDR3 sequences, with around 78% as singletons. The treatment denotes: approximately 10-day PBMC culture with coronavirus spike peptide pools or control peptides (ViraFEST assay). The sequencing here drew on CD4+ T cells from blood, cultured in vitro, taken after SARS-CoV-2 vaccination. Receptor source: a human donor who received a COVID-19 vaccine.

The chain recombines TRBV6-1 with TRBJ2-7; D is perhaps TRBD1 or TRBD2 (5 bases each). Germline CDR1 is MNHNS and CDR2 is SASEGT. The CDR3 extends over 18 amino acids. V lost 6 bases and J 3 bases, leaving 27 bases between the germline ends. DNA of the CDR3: TGTGCCAGCAGCAGATATACCCCCGGGACCTCGCAGAACTACGAGCAGTACTTC. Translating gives CASSRYTPGTSQNYEQYF.

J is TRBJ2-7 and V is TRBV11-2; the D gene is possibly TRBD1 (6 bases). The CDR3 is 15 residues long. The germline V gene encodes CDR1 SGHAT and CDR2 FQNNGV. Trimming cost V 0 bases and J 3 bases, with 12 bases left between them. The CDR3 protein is CASSLEPGTHYEQYF. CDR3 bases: TGTGCCAGCAGCTTAGAACCCGGGACACACTACGAGCAGTACTTC.

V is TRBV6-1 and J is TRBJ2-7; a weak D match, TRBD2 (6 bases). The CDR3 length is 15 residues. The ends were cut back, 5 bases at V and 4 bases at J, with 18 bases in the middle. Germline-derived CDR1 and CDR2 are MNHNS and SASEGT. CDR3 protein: CASSRIGGATYEQYF. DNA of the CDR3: TGTGCCAGCAGTCGCATAGGCGGGGCCACTTACGAGCAGTACTTC.

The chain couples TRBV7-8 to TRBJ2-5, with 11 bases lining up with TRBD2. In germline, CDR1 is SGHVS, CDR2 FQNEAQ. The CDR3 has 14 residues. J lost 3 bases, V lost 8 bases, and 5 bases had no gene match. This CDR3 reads CASRLTSGKETQYF. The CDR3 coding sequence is TGTGCCAGCCGCCTGACTAGCGGGAAAGAGACCCAGTACTTC.

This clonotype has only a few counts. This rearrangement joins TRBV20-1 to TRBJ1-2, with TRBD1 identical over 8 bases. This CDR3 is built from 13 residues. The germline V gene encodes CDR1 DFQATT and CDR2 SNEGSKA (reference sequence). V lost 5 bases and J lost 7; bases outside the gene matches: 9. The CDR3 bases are TGCAGTGCTCCACTGACAGGGGCGGGTGGCTACACCTTC. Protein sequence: CSAPLTGAGGYTF.

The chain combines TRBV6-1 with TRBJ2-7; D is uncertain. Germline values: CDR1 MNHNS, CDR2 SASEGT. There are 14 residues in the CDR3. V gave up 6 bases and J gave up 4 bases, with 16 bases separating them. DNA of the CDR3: TGTGCCAGCAGAGAAACCGTTGGGCGGTACGAGCAGTACTTC. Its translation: CASRETVGRYEQYF.

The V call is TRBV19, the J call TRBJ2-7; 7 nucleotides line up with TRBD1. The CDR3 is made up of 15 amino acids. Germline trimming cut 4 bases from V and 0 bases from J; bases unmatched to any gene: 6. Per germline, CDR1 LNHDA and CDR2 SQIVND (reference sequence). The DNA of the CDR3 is TGTGCCAGTAGTACTTCGACAGGGTCCTCCTACGAGCAGTACTTC. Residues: CASSTSTGSSYEQYF.

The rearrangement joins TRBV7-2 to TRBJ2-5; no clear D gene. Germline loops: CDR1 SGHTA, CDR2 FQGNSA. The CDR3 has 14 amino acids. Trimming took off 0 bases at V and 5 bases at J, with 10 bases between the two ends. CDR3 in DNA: TGTGCCAGCAGCTTAGCGCGCCGGTCGGAGACCCAGTACTTC. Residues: CASSLARRSETQYF.

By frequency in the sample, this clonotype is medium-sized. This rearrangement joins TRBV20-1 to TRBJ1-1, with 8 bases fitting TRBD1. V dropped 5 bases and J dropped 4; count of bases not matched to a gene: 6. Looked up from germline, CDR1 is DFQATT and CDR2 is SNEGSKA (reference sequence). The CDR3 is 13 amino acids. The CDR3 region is CSARTGYGTEAFF. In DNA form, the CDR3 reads TGCAGTGCTCGGACAGGGTACGGCACTGAAGCTTTCTTT.

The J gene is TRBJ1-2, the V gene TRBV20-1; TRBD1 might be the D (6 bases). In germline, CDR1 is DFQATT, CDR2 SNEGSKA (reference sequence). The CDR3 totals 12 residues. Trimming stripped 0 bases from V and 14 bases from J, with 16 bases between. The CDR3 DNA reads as TGCAGTGCTAGAGACGGGGGCACCTTCTTTACCTTC. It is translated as CSARDGGTFFTF.

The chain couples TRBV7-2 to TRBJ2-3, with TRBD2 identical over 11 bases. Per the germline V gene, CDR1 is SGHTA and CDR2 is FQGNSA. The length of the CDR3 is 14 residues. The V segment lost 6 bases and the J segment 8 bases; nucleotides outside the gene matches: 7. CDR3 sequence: CASRNSGGAGTQYF. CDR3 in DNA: TGTGCCAGCAGGAATAGCGGGGGGGCCGGTACGCAGTATTTT.

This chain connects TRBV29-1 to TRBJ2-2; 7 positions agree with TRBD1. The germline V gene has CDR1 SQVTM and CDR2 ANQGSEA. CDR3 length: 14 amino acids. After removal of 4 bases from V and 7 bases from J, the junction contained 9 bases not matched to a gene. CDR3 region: CSVVDREIDGELFF. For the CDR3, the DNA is TGCAGCGTTGTAGACAGGGAAATTGACGGGGAGCTGTTTTTT.

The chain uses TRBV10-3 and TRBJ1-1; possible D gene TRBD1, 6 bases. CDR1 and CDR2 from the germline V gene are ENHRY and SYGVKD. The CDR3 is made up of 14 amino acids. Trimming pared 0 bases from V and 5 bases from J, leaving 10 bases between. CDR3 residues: CAISESRGETEAFF. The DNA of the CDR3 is TGTGCCATCAGTGAGTCGAGGGGGGAGACTGAAGCTTTCTTT.

The CDR3, as DNA: TGTGCCAGCAGCCGGAGAAGCGGGGGGAATAGGGAGACCCAGTACTTC. Its translation is CASSRRSGGNRETQYF. The chain employs TRBV5-4 and TRBJ2-5, with 9 bases lining up with TRBD2. Germline V gene lookup returns CDR1 SGHNT and CDR2 YYREEE (reference sequence). This CDR3 has 16 amino acids. Germline trimming cut 4 bases from V and 5 bases from J; bases unmatched to any gene: 12.

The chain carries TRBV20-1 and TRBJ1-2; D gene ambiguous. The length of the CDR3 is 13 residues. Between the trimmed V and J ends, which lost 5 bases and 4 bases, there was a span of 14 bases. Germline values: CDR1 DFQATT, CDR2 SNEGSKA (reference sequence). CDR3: CSAPRSMSYGYTF. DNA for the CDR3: TGCAGTGCTCCCCGATCCATGTCCTATGGCTACACCTTC.

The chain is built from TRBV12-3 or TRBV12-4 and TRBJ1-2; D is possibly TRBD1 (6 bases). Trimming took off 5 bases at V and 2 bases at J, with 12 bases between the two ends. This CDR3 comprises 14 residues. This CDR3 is CASSPRTANYGYTF. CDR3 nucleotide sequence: TGTGCCAGCAGTCCGAGGACAGCGAACTATGGCTACACCTTC.

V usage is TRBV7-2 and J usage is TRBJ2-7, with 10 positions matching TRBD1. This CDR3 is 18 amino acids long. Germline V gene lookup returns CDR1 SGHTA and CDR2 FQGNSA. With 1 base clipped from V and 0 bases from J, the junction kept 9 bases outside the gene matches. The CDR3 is CASSLVGTGVGGSYEQYF. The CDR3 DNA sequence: TGTGCCAGCAGCTTAGTAGGGACAGGGGTGGGAGGCTCCTACGAGCAGTACTTC.

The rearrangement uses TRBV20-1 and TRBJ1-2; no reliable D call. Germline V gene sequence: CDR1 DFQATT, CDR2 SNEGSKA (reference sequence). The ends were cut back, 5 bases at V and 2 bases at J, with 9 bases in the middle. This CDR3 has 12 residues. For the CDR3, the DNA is TGCAGTGCTGTACGGTCAAACTATGGCTACACCTTC. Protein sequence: CSAVRSNYGYTF.

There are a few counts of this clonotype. The CDR3 reads CASSYSFLGQGQQETQYF. Here the CDR3 DNA reads TGTGCCAGCAGTTACTCGTTCCTGGGACAGGGGCAACAAGAGACCCAGTACTTC. The genes are TRBV6-5 and TRBJ2-5; 10 nucleotides agree with TRBD1. Unmatched junction bases numbered 9, after V lost 0 bases and J lost 2 bases. The CDR3 spans 18 residues. Germline CDR1 and CDR2: MNHEY and SVGAGI.

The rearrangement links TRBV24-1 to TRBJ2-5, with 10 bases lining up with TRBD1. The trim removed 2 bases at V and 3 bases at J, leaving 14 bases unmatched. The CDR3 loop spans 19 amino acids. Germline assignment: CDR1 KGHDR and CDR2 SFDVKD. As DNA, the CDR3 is TGTGCCACCAGTGATTGGGATGACGGGACAGGGGTTTTGGAAGAGACCCAGTACTTC. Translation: CATSDWDDGTGVLEETQYF.

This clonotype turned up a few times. The CDR3 reads CSATAWRTSGGSSTDTQYF. The CDR3 DNA reads as TGCAGTGCTACAGCTTGGAGGACTAGCGGGGGTTCCAGCACAGATACGCAGTATTTT. This chain links TRBV20-1 with TRBJ2-3; 13 bases agree with TRBD2. From germline, CDR1 is DFQATT and CDR2 SNEGSKA (reference sequence). This CDR3 has 19 residues. V lost 4 bases to trimming and J lost 0 bases; unmatched junction nucleotides: 13.

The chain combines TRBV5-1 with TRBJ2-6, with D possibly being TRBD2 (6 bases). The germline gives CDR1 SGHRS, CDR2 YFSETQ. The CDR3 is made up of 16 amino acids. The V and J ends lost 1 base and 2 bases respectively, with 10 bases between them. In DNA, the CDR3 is TGCGCCAGCAGCTTGAGGAGGGCAACTGGGGCCAACGTCCTGACTTTC. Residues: CASSLRRATGANVLTF.

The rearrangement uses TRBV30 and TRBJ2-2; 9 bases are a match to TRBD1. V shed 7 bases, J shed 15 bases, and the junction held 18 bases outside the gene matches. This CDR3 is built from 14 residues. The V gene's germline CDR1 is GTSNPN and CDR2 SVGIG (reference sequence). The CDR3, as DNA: TGTGCCTTGACAAAATGGACAGGGGCCGGTGGAATGTTTTTT. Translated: CALTKWTGAGGMFF.

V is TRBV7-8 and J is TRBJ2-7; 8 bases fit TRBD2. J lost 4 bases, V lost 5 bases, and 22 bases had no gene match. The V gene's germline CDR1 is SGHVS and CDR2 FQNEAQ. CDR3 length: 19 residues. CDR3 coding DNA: TGTGCCAGCAGCCCCCGAGGACTAGCCCTCAAAAAGGGGAGTTACGAGCAGTACTTC. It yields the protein CASSPRGLALKKGSYEQYF.

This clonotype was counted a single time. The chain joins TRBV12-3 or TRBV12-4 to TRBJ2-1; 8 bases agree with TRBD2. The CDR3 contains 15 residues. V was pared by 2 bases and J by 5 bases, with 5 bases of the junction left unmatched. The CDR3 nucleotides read TGTGCCAGCAGTTTACGGGGGGGGCTTCACAATGAGCAGTTCTTC. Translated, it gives CASSLRGGLHNEQFF.

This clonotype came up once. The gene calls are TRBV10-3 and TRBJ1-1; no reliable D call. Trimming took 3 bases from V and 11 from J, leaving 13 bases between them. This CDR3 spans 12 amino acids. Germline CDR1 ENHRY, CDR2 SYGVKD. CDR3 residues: CAISEGPAGAFF. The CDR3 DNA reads TGTGCCATCAGTGAAGGTCCCGCCGGGGCTTTCTTT.

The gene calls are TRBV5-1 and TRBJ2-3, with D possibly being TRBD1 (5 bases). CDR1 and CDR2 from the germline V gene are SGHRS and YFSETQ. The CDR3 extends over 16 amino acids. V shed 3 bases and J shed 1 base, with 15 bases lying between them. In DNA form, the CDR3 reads TGCGCCAGCAGCTCGCAGGGCGACCTCGGCACAGATACGCAGTATTTT. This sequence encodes CASSSQGDLGTDTQYF.

In DNA, the CDR3 is TGTGCCATCAGTGACTGGCAGGGAACCAATTCATACGGCTACACCTTC. Translation: CAISDWQGTNSYGYTF. V is TRBV10-3 and J is TRBJ1-2; D may be TRBD1 (5 bases). V lost 3 bases, J lost 8 bases, and 22 bases lay in between. This CDR3 has 16 residues. Germline CDR1 reads ENHRY; CDR2 reads SYGVKD.

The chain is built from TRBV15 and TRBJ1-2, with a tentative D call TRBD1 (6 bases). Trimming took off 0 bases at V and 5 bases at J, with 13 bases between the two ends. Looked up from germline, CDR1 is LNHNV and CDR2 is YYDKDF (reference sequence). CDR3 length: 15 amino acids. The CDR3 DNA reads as TGTGCCACCAGCAGAGATCTGGGGGCCGCGTATGGCTACACCTTC. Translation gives CATSRDLGAAYGYTF.

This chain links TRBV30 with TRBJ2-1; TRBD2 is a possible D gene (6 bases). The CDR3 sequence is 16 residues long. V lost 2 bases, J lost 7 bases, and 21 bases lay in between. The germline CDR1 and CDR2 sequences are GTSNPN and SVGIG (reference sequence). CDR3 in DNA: TGTGCCTGGAGTCCCCTAGGACCGACTAGGTCAAATGAGCAGTTCTTC. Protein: CAWSPLGPTRSNEQFF.